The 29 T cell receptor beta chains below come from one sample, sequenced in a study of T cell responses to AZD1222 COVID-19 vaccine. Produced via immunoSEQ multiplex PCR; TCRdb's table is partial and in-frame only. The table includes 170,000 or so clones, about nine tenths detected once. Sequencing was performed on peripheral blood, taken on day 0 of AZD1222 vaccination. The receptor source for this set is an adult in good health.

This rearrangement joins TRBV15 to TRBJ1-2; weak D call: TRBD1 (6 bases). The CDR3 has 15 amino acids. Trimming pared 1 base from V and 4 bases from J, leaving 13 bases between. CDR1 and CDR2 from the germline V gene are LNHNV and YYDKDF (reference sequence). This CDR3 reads CATSRVDRLSYGYTF. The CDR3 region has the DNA TGTGCCACCAGCAGAGTCGACAGGCTAAGCTATGGCTACACCTTC.

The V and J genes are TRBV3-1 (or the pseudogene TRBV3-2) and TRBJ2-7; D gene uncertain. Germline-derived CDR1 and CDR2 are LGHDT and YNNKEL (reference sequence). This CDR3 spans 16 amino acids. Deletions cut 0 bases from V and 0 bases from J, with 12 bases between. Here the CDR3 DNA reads TGTGCCAGCAGCCAAGAATCTCGCAGTAACTCCTACGAGCAGTACTTC. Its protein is CASSQESRSNSYEQYF.

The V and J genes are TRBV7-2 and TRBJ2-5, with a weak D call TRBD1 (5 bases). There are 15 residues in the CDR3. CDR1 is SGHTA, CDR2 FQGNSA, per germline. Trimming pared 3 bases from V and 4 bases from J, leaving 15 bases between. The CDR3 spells CASSFLDRAGETQYF. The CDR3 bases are TGTGCCAGCAGCTTCCTAGACAGAGCCGGAGAGACCCAGTACTTC. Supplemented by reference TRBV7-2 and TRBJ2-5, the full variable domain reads GAGVSQSPSNKVTEKGKDVELRCDPISGHTALYWYRQSLGQGLEFLIYFQGNSAPDKSGLPSDRFSAERTGGSVSTLTIQRTQQEDSAVYLCASSFLDRAGETQYFGPGTRLLVL.

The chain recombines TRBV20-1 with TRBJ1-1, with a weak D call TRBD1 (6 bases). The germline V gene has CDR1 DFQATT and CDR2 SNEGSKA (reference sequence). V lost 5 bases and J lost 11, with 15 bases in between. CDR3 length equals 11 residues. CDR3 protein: CSAPRPGGAFF. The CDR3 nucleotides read TGCAGTGCTCCTAGGCCCGGGGGCGCTTTCTTT.

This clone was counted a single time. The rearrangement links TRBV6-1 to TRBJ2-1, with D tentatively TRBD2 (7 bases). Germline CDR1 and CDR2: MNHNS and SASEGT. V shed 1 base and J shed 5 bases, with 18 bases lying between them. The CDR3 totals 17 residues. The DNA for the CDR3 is TGTGCCAGCAGTGAAGGGCCTCTTAGGGGGAGGGACAATGAGCAGTTCTTC. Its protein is CASSEGPLRGRDNEQFF.

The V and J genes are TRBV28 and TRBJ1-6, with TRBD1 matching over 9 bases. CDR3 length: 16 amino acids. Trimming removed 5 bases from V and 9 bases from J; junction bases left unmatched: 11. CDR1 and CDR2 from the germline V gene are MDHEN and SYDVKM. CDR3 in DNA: TGTGCCAGCAGTCCCGGGGACAGGGTGGAGAGTTCACCCCTCCACTTT. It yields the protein CASSPGDRVESSPLHF.

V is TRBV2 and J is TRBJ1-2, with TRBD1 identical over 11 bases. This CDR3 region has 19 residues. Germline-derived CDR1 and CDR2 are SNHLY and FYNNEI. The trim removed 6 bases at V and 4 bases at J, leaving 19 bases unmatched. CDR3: CASRTPGQGVLVSSYGYTF. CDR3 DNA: TGTGCCAGCAGGACCCCGGGACAGGGGGTTTTAGTATCCTCCTATGGCTACACCTTC.

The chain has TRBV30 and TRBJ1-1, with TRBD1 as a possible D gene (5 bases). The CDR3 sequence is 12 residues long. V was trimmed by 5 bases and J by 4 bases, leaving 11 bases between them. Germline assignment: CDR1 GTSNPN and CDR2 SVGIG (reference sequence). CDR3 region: CAWGGLGTEAFF. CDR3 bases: TGTGCCTGGGGGGGGTTGGGCACTGAAGCTTTCTTT.

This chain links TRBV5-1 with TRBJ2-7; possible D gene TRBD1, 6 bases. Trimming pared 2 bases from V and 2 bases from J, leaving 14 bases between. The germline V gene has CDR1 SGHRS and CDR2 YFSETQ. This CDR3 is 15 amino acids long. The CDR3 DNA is TGCGCCAGCAGCTTTAAACGGGACAAAGCCTACGAGCAGTACTTC. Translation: CASSFKRDKAYEQYF.

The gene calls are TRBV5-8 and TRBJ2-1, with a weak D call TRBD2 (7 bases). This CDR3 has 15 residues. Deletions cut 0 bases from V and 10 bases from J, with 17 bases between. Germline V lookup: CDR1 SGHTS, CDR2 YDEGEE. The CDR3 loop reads CASSLGVRGGEEQFF. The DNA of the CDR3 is TGTGCCAGCAGCTTGGGGGTTAGGGGGGGCGAAGAGCAGTTCTTC.

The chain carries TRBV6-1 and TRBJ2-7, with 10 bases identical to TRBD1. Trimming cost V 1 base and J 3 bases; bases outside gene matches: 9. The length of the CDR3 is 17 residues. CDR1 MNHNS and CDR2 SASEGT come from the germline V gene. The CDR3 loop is CASSEVWGQGYNYEQYF. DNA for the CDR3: TGTGCCAGCAGTGAAGTATGGGGACAGGGGTACAACTACGAGCAGTACTTC.

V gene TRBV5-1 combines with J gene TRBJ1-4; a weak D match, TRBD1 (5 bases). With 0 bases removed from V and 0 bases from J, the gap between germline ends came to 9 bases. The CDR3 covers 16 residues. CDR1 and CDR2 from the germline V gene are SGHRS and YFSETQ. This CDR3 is CASSLGGLATNEKLFF. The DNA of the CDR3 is TGCGCCAGCAGCTTGGGGGGCCTCGCAACTAATGAAAAACTGTTTTTT.

The CDR3 loop is CASSQGAASYEQYF. As DNA, the CDR3 is TGCGCCAGCAGCCAAGGGGCTGCAAGCTACGAGCAGTACTTC. This chain uses TRBV4-1 with TRBJ2-7; D is undetermined. Germline CDR1 MGHRA, CDR2 YSYEKL. The CDR3 is made up of 14 amino acids. Trimming stripped 1 base from V and 3 bases from J, with 10 bases between.

CDR3 nucleotides: TGTGCCAGCAGCTTGGAGCTCGCGGGTAAGGGTGAAGCTTTCTTT. Residues: CASSLELAGKGEAFF. The chain has TRBV5-6 and TRBJ1-1; no reliable D call. The germline V and J ends were trimmed by 0 bases and 7 bases, with 16 bases remaining between them. The CDR3 loop spans 15 amino acids. From germline, CDR1 is SGHDT and CDR2 YYEEEE.

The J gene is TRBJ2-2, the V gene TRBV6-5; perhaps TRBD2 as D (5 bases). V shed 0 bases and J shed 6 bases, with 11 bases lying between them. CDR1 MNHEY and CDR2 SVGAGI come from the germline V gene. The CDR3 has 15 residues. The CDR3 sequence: CASSYSPAGAGELFF. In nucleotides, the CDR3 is TGTGCCAGCAGTTACTCGCCTGCCGGGGCCGGGGAGCTGTTTTTT.

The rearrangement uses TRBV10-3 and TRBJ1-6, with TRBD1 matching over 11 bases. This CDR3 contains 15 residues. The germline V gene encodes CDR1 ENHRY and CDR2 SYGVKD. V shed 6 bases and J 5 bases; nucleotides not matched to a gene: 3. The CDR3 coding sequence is TGTGCCATCAGGGGGGGACAGGGGGATAATTCACCCCTCCACTTT. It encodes CAIRGGQGDNSPLHF.

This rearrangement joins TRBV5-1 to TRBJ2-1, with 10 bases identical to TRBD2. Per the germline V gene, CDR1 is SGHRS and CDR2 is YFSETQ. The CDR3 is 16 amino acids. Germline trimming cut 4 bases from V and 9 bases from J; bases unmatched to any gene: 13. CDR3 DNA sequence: TGCGCCAGCAGCCCCCCTTTCCTAGCGGGAGCACGTGAGCAGTTCTTC. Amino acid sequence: CASSPPFLAGAREQFF.

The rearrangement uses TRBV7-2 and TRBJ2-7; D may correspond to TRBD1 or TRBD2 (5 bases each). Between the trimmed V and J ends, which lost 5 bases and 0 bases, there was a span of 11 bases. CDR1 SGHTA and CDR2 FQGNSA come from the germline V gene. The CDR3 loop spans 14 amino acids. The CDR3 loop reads CASSPRGRSYEQYF. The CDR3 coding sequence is TGTGCCAGCAGCCCCCGGGGACGCTCCTACGAGCAGTACTTC.

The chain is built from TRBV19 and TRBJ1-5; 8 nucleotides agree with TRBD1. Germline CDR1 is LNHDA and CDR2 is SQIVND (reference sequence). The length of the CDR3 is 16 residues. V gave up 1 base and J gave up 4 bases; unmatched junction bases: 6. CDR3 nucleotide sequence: TGTGCCAGTAGTATAGCCGTTAACAGGGGGAATCAGCCCCAGCATTTT. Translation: CASSIAVNRGNQPQHF.

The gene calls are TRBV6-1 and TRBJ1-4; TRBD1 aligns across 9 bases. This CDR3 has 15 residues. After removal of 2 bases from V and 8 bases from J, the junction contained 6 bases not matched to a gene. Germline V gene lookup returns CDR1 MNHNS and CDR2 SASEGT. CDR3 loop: CASSERGTGREKLFF. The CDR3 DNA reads TGTGCCAGCAGTGAAAGGGGGACAGGGAGGGAAAAACTGTTTTTT.

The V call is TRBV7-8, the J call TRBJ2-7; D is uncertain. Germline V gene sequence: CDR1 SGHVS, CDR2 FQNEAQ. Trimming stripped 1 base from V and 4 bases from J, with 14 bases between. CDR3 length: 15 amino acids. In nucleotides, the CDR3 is TGTGCCAGCAGCTTAGGTCCGACTCCGGAATACGAGCAGTACTTC. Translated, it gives CASSLGPTPEYEQYF.

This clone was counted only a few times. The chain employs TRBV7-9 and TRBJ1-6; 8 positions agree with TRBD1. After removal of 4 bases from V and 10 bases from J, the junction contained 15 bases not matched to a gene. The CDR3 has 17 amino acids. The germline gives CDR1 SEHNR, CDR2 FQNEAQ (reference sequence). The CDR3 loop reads CASSSQDRAGVGSPLHF. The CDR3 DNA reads TGTGCCAGCAGCTCCCAGGACAGGGCCGGGGTCGGGTCACCCCTCCACTTT.

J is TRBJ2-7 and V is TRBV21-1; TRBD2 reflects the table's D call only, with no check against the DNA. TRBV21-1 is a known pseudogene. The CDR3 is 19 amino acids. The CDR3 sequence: CASSKLTSDTIKFYYEQYF. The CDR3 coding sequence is TGTGCCAGCAGCAAACTAACTAGCGACACTATTAAATTCTACTACGAGCAGTACTTC.

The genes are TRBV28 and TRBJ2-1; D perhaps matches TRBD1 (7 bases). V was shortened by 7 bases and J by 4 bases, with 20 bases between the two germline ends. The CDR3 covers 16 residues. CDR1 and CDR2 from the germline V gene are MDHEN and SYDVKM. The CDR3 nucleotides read TGTGCCAGCACCGAACCCCGGGCAGGGGGGTACAATGAGCAGTTCTTC. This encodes CASTEPRAGGYNEQFF. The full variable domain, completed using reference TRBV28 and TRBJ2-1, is DVKVTQSSRYLVKRTGEKVFLECVQDMDHENMFWYRQDPGLGLRLIYFSYDVKMKEKGDIPEGYSVSREKKERFSLILESASTNQTSMYLCASTEPRAGGYNEQFFGPGTRLTVL.

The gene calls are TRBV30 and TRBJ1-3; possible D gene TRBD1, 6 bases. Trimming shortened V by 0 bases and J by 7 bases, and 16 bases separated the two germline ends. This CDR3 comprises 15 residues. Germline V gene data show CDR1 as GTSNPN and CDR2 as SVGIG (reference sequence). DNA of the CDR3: TGTGCCTGGAGTGTGATGGGGGCTGGAAGGAACACCATATATTTT. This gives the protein CAWSVMGAGRNTIYF.

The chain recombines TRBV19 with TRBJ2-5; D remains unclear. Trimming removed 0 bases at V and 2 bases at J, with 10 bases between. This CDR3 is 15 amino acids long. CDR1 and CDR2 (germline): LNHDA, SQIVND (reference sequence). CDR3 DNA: TGTGCCAGTAGTATAGATCGGACGGAACAAGAGACCCAGTACTTC. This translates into CASSIDRTEQETQYF.

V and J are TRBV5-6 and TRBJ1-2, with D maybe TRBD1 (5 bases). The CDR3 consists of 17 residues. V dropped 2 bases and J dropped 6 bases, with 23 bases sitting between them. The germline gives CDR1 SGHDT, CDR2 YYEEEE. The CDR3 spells CASSFGTADPGDHGYTF. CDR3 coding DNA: TGTGCCAGCAGCTTCGGTACAGCCGACCCTGGGGACCATGGCTACACCTTC.

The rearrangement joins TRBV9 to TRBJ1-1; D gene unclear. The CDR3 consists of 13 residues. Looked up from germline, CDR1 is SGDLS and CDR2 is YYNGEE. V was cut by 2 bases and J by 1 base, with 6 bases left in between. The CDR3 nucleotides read TGTGCCAGCAGCGTCACAGAGAACACTGAAGCTTTCTTT. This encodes CASSVTENTEAFF. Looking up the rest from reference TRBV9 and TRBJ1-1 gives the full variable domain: DSGVTQTPKHLITATGQRVTLRCSPRSGDLSVYWYQQSLDQGLQFLIQYYNGEERAKGNILERFSAQQFPDLHSELNLSSLELGDSALYFCASSVTENTEAFFGQGTRLTVV.

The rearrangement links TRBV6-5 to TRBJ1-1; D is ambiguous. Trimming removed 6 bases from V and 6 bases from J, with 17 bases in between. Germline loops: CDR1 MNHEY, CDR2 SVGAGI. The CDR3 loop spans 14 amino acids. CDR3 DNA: TGTGCCAGCAGACGGATTCAAGGGATAGCTGAAGCTTTCTTT. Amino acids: CASRRIQGIAEAFF.